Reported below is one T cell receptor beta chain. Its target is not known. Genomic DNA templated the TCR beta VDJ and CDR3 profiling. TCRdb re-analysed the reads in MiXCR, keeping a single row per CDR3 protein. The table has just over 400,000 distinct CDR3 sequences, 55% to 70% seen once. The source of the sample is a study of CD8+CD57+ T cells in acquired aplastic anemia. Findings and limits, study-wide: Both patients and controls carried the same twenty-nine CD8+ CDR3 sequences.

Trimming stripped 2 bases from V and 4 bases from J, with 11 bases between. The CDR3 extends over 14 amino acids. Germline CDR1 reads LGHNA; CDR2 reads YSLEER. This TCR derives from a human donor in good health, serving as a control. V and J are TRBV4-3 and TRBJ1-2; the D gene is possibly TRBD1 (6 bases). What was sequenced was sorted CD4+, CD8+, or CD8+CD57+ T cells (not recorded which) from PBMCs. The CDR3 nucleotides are TGCGCCAGCAGCCAAACCGGGGGGGCCTATGGCTACACCTTC. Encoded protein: CASSQTGGAYGYTF.